This TCR beta chain was observed in a study of tumor-infiltrating lymphocytes in oesophageal squamous cell carcinoma. Trimming cost V 1 base and J 5 bases, with 11 bases left between them. Germline CDR1 is SGHTA and CDR2 is FQGNSA. The CDR3 is 14 residues long. One entry per CDR3 protein, called by TCRdb with MiXCR from the PCR reads. This sample yields under 20,000 distinct CDR3 sequences, of which around 38% are seen a single time; approximately 6.3% belongs to the top ten. This clonotype has just a few counts. The chain joins TRBV7-2 to TRBJ2-5; no clear D gene. The sequence was collected from a male donor with esophageal squamous cell carcinoma. The sample was blood. The DNA for the CDR3 is TGTGCCAGCAGCTTAGGCCCGGTTGGGGAGACCCAGTACTTC. Residues: CASSLGPVGETQYF. The full variable domain, completed using reference TRBV7-2 and TRBJ2-5, is GAGVSQSPSNKVTEKGKDVELRCDPISGHTALYWYRQSLGQGLEFLIYFQGNSAPDKSGLPSDRFSAERTGGSVSTLTIQRTQQEDSAVYLCASSLGPVGETQYFGPGTRLLVL.